Below, 25 T cell receptor beta chains from the same sample are listed, as sequenced in a study of human T cells and chemical hapten exposure. TCRdb passed the RACE reads through MiXCR, listing each CDR3 protein once. Of under 300,000 distinct CDR3 sequences in the sample, 7% to 10% were seen once. Regarding time point: pre-sensitization, week 0. Described treatment: therapeutic diphenylcyclopropenone sensitization with weekly scalp DPC. The sequences come from whole blood, collected in connection with sensitization to the hapten diphenylcyclopropenone (DPC). These receptors were taken from a woman aged 40 to 55 with alopecia areata. Some clones in this sample may be carry-over from other donors' samples.

This clonotype has a handful of counts. At one end, the junction sequence differs from germline, possibly due to a read error. The chain joins TRBV5-4 to TRBJ2-5; TRBD2 is a possible D gene (6 bases). Germline V gene sequence: CDR1 SGHNT, CDR2 YYREEE (reference sequence). There are 13 residues in the CDR3. The CDR3 is CANSLPGDQTQYF. The DNA for the CDR3 is TGTGCCAACAGCTTGCCGGGGGATCAGACCCAGTACTTC.

The CDR3 DNA is TGTGCCAGCCAAGGACGGGCTAGCACAGATACGCAGTATTTT. Protein: CASQGRASTDTQYF. V gene TRBV7-2 combines with J gene TRBJ2-3; D not certain. CDR3 length: 14 residues. Trimming took 8 bases from V and 0 from J, leaving 12 bases between them. CDR1 SGHTA and CDR2 FQGNSA come from the germline V gene.

This clonotype was seen a few times. This chain links TRBV18 with TRBJ2-7; D gene unclear. CDR1 KGHSH and CDR2 LQKENI come from the germline V gene. The CDR3 consists of 12 residues. V was pared by 6 bases and J by 6 bases, with 12 bases between. For the CDR3, the DNA is TGTGCCAGCTCCCCATTAGGAGTCGAGCAGTACTTC. Protein product: CASSPLGVEQYF.

The sample holds a few counts of this clonotype. This rearrangement joins TRBV28 to TRBJ2-5; TRBD1 agrees at 9 bases. This CDR3 spans 16 amino acids. CDR1 and CDR2 (germline): MDHEN, SYDVKM. The V gene end was trimmed by 3 bases and the J gene end by 1 base; junction bases not matched to a gene: 6. CDR3 sequence reads: CASSLGQGALQETQYF. The CDR3 coding sequence is TGTGCCAGCAGTTTGGGACAGGGAGCCCTCCAAGAGACCCAGTACTTC.

This clonotype came up many times. The CDR3 DNA is TGTGCCAGCAGCCCGAGACAGGGCTACGAGCAGTACTTC. It encodes CASSPRQGYEQYF. V is TRBV7-2 and J is TRBJ2-7, with 7 bases fitting TRBD1. The V gene's germline CDR1 is SGHTA and CDR2 FQGNSA. This CDR3 comprises 13 residues. V lost 5 bases and J lost 3; bases outside the gene matches: 4. Together with reference TRBV7-2 and TRBJ2-7, the CDR3 gives the full variable domain: GAGVSQSPSNKVTEKGKDVELRCDPISGHTALYWYRQSLGQGLEFLIYFQGNSAPDKSGLPSDRFSAERTGGSVSTLTIQRTQQEDSAVYLCASSPRQGYEQYFGPGTRLTVT.

This clonotype was picked up a small number of times. The chain recombines TRBV11-2 with TRBJ1-4; maybe TRBD1 (6 bases). CDR3 length equals 17 residues. V was trimmed by 6 bases and J by 3 bases, leaving 20 bases between them. CDR1 is SGHAT and CDR2 is FQNNGV in the germline V gene. Written as DNA, the CDR3 is TGTGCCAGCAGTTACCATCCCACAGGGTCACCTAATGAAAAACTGTTTTTT. Translation: CASSYHPTGSPNEKLFF.

This clonotype was detected many times. The chain uses TRBV5-5 and TRBJ2-3; no clear D gene. Trimming stripped 2 bases from V and 2 bases from J, with 3 bases between. This CDR3 is built from 12 residues. Germline CDR1 is SGHKS and CDR2 is YYEKEE (reference sequence). As DNA, the CDR3 is TGTGCCAGCAGCTTATACACAGATACGCAGTATTTT. Amino acid sequence: CASSLYTDTQYF.

In this sample, this clonotype turned up many times. The CDR3 DNA is TGTGCCAGCAGCACCCTTCCGAGATGGGCTTTCTTT. It yields the protein CASSTLPRWAFF. This chain joins TRBV6-2 or TRBV6-3 and TRBJ1-1; D ambiguous. V lost 6 bases, J lost 11 bases, and 16 bases lay in between. Germline CDR1 MNHEY, CDR2 SVGEGT. The CDR3 is 12 residues long.

The sample holds a few counts of this clonotype. The genes are TRBV5-4 and TRBJ2-3, with TRBD1 matching 8 bases. Trimming took 4 bases from V and 6 from J; bases not matched to a gene: 7. This CDR3 spans 14 amino acids. CDR1 is SGHNT and CDR2 is YYREEE in the germline V gene (reference sequence). CDR3 region: CASSPGQGPDTQYF. Written as DNA, the CDR3 is TGTGCCAGCAGCCCAGGACAGGGACCCGATACGCAGTATTTT.

This chain uses TRBV6-2 or TRBV6-3 with TRBJ2-1; TRBD2 matches at 11 bases. Trimming cost V 7 bases and J 9 bases; bases outside gene matches: 5. CDR3 length equals 13 residues. Germline V gives CDR1 MNHEY, CDR2 SVGEGT. CDR3 loop: CASKTSGASEQFF. The CDR3 nucleotides are TGTGCCAGCAAGACTAGCGGGGCTTCTGAGCAGTTCTTC.

The rearrangement links TRBV7-2 to TRBJ2-4; D unresolved. This CDR3 spans 17 amino acids. Trimming took 3 bases from V and 1 from J, leaving 16 bases between them. The germline V gene has CDR1 SGHTA and CDR2 FQGNSA. CDR3 sequence reads: CASSLESSPTAKNIQYF. CDR3 nucleotides: TGTGCCAGCAGCTTGGAGTCTTCCCCAACGGCCAAAAACATTCAGTACTTC. The variable domain in full, with the rest retrieved from reference TRBV7-2 and TRBJ2-4, is GAGVSQSPSNKVTEKGKDVELRCDPISGHTALYWYRQSLGQGLEFLIYFQGNSAPDKSGLPSDRFSAERTGGSVSTLTIQRTQQEDSAVYLCASSLESSPTAKNIQYFGAGTRLSVL.

This clonotype has ten or more counts. This chain connects TRBV12-3 or TRBV12-4 to TRBJ1-3, with D possibly being TRBD1 (6 bases). V was clipped by 6 bases and J by 2 bases, with 8 bases between them. This CDR3 region has 13 residues. Written as DNA, the CDR3 is TGTGCCAGCAGACAGGGTACTGGAAACACCATATATTTT. This gives the protein CASRQGTGNTIYF.

This clonotype appeared many times. V and J are TRBV13 and TRBJ2-7; D may be TRBD1 (6 bases). With 4 bases removed from V and 6 bases from J, the gap between germline ends came to 13 bases. Per the germline V gene, CDR1 is PRHDT and CDR2 is FYEKMQ (reference sequence). The CDR3 is made up of 13 amino acids. This chain's CDR3 is CASSSRGKGEQYF. As DNA, the CDR3 is TGTGCCAGCAGCTCAAGGGGGAAGGGCGAGCAGTACTTC.

This sequence joins TRBV5-4 and TRBJ2-4; 9 bases match TRBD1. The V and J ends lost 4 bases and 7 bases, in that order; junction bases with no gene match: 6. The CDR3 has 14 residues. CDR1 is SGHNT, CDR2 YYREEE, per germline (reference sequence). The CDR3 DNA reads TGTGCCAGCAGCATACAGGGGGCCAGGAACATTCAGTACTTC. Translated: CASSIQGARNIQYF.

This clonotype was recorded a few times. The chain is built from TRBV3-1 and TRBJ1-1; possible D gene TRBD1, 5 bases. There are 15 residues in the CDR3. CDR1 and CDR2 from the germline V gene are LGHDT and YNNKEL (reference sequence). V lost 0 bases to trimming and J lost 4 bases, with 12 bases between them. CDR3 in DNA: TGTGCCAGCAGCCAAGACTGGGCAGGGAGCACTGAAGCTTTCTTT. It is translated as CASSQDWAGSTEAFF.

This clonotype was counted only a few times. The CDR3 region is CASKKGMLRAADTQYF. The CDR3 DNA sequence: TGTGCCAGCAAAAAAGGGATGCTCAGGGCGGCAGATACGCAGTATTTT. The J gene is TRBJ2-3, the V gene TRBV5-4; tentatively, D is TRBD1 (5 bases). Between the trimmed V and J ends, which lost 6 bases and 4 bases, there was a span of 21 bases. Germline CDR1 is SGHNT and CDR2 is YYREEE (reference sequence). This CDR3 region has 16 residues.

The rearrangement links TRBV6-5 to TRBJ2-7; possible D gene TRBD2, 5 bases. This CDR3 region has 13 residues. V was cut by 6 bases and J by 3 bases, with 12 bases left in between. Germline assignment: CDR1 MNHEY and CDR2 SVGAGI. As DNA, the CDR3 is TGTGCCAGCAGCCCCAGCGGAGGCTACGAGCAGTACTTC. Translated, it gives CASSPSGGYEQYF.

This chain uses TRBV30 with TRBJ2-1, with 8 positions matching TRBD1. Germline CDR1 reads GTSNPN; CDR2 reads SVGIG (reference sequence). J gave up 10 bases and V 0 bases, and 11 bases lay outside the gene matches. The CDR3 consists of 15 residues. This CDR3 reads CAWSVGGQGNREQFF. The CDR3 DNA sequence: TGTGCCTGGAGTGTGGGAGGACAGGGAAATCGGGAGCAGTTCTTC.

This clonotype was counted between two and nine times. The rearrangement uses TRBV28 and TRBJ2-7, with TRBD2 matching 8 bases. The ends lost 2 bases at V and 1 base at J; junction bases unmatched: 4. Germline CDR1 and CDR2: MDHEN and SYDVKM. The CDR3 extends over 15 amino acids. DNA for the CDR3: TGTGCCAGCAGTTTAACGGGAGGGGTGTCCTACGAGCAGTACTTC. Its translation: CASSLTGGVSYEQYF.

This clonotype was recorded a few times. V usage is TRBV7-9 and J usage is TRBJ1-4; 8 nucleotides agree with TRBD1. In germline, CDR1 is SEHNR, CDR2 FQNEAQ (reference sequence). The CDR3 length is 14 residues. With 5 bases clipped from V and 4 bases from J, the junction kept 3 bases outside the gene matches. DNA for the CDR3: TGTGCCAGCAGCCCCGACAGGGGTAATGAAAAACTGTTTTTT. It codes for CASSPDRGNEKLFF.

This clonotype was seen at least ten times. The rearrangement links TRBV7-2 to TRBJ1-2; D remains unclear. Trimming took 4 bases from V and 8 from J, leaving 14 bases between them. The CDR3 contains 13 residues. CDR1 is SGHTA, CDR2 FQGNSA, per germline. CDR3 DNA: TGTGCCAGCAGCTCACCACCCACTCGGGGCTACACCTTC. This translates into CASSSPPTRGYTF.

This clonotype was detected a few times. The chain is built from TRBV20-1 and TRBJ2-7, with 10 bases that match TRBD2. V dropped 2 bases and J dropped 6; count of bases not matched to a gene: 4. Per germline, CDR1 DFQATT and CDR2 SNEGSKA (reference sequence). The CDR3 runs to 13 residues. Written as DNA, the CDR3 is TGCAGTGCTAGAAGTCTAGCGGGAGTCGAGCAGTACTTC. As protein: CSARSLAGVEQYF.

The V call is TRBV12-3 or TRBV12-4, the J call TRBJ2-1, with D possibly TRBD1 on 7 matching bases. The germline V and J ends were trimmed by 4 bases and 7 bases, with 17 bases remaining between them. This CDR3 spans 15 amino acids. In DNA, the CDR3 is TGTGCCAGCAGTTCCCAGGGGGGAGTGGGAAATGAGCAGTTCTTC. This translates into CASSSQGGVGNEQFF.

Ten or more counts support this clonotype. The gene calls are TRBV9 and TRBJ2-1; 10 positions agree with TRBD2. With V trimmed by 0 bases and J by 9 bases, 9 bases remained unmatched. There are 16 residues in the CDR3. Germline-derived CDR1 and CDR2 are SGDLS and YYNGEE. CDR3 sequence: CASSVAGLAGVVEQFF. CDR3 sequence (DNA): TGTGCCAGCAGCGTAGCTGGGCTAGCGGGAGTGGTTGAGCAGTTCTTC.

V is TRBV28 and J is TRBJ1-1; 8 nucleotides agree with TRBD1. The CDR3 is 15 amino acids. The trim removed 5 bases at V and 0 bases at J, leaving 5 bases unmatched. CDR1 and CDR2 from the germline V gene are MDHEN and SYDVKM. The CDR3 DNA reads as TGTGCCAGCAGTAGACCGGACAGGGTGAACACTGAAGCTTTCTTT. Protein sequence: CASSRPDRVNTEAFF.